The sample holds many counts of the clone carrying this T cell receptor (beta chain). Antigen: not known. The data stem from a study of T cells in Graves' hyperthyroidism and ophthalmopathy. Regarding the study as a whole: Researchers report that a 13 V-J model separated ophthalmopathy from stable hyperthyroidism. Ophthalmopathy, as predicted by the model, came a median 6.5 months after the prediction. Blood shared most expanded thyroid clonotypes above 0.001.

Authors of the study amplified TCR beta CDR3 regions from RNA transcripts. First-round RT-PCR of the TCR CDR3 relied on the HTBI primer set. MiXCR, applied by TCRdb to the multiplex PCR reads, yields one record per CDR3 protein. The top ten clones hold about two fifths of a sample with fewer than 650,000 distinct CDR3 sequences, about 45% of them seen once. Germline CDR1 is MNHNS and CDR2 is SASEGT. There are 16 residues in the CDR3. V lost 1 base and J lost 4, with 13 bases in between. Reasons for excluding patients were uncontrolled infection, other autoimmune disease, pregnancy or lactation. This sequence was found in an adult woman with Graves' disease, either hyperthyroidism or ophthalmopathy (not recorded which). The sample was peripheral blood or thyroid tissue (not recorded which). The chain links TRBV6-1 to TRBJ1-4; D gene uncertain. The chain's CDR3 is CASSEGRSAGNEKLFF. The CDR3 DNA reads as TGTGCCAGCAGTGAAGGACGAAGTGCGGGTAATGAAAAACTGTTTTTT.